The source of this T cell receptor beta chain is a study of PD-1 blockade in classical Hodgkin lymphoma. The study, taken as a whole, reports: Whoever responded completely had baseline diversity much like that seen in newly diagnosed patients.

After autologous stem cell transplantation all patients relapsed, and prior brentuximab vedotin exposure differed between cohorts. TCRdb keeps only in-frame clones here, not all; method: immunoSEQ multiplex PCR. This table has 25,000 to 30,000 clones, under 85% appearing once. For this clone: Antigen: not known.

The sample in question was peripheral blood mononuclear cells (PBMCs), obtained before the second cycle of nivolumab. The sequence came from a human donor with classical Hodgkin lymphoma.

CDR3 amino acids: CAWSVSGLPPLEQYF. CDR3 DNA sequence: TGTGCCTGGAGCGTGTCCGGACTCCCCCCCCTCGAGCAGTACTTC. The V gene is TRBV30, the J gene TRBJ2-7; possible D gene TRBD2, 5 bases. From germline, CDR1 is GTSNPN and CDR2 SVGIG (reference sequence). CDR3 size: 15 residues. The germline V and J ends were trimmed by 3 bases and 6 bases, with 21 bases remaining between them.